These 20 T cell receptor beta chains came from one sample sequenced in a study of T-cell memory formation after mild COVID-19. TCRdb re-called the 5' RACE reads through MiXCR, storing one row per CDR3 protein. The table shows fewer than 450,000 distinct CDR3 sequences, with 21% occurring only once. The material sequenced was PBMCs or a T cell subset sorted from them (not recorded which). The receptors come from an adult woman who had mild COVID-19 (a few samples of this study predate the infection). Cell type and time point are not known.

The chain is built from TRBV11-1 and TRBJ1-6, with TRBD1 as a possible D gene (6 bases). The CDR3 covers 14 residues. The ends were cut back, 5 bases at V and 8 bases at J, with 13 bases in the middle. The V gene's germline CDR1 is SGHAT and CDR2 FQDESV (reference sequence). CDR3 sequence: CASSVTGLDSPLHF. CDR3 nucleotides: TGTGCCAGCAGCGTAACAGGGTTGGATTCACCCCTCCACTTT.

This clonotype was seen a few times. CDR3 in amino acids: CASGQDRSIVEAFF. Written as DNA, the CDR3 is TGCGCCAGCGGTCAGGACCGATCGATTGTTGAAGCTTTCTTT. The genes are TRBV5-1 and TRBJ1-1; D not certain. The CDR3 covers 14 residues. The V gene lost 7 bases and the J gene lost 7 bases, with 20 bases spanning the gap. CDR1 is SGHRS and CDR2 is YFSETQ in the germline V gene.

This clonotype was counted many times. This chain joins TRBV24-1 and TRBJ2-6, with D perhaps TRBD1 (5 bases). The germline V and J ends were trimmed by 7 bases and 0 bases, with 18 bases remaining between them. Germline CDR1 is KGHDR and CDR2 is SFDVKD. The CDR3 spans 18 residues. Written as DNA, the CDR3 is TGTGCCACCAGCCCAACAGGTTCCTCCGCCTCTGGGGCCAACGTCCTGACTTTC. Its translation: CATSPTGSSASGANVLTF.

The V and J genes are TRBV3-1 and TRBJ2-5; tentatively, D is TRBD2 (7 bases). Trimming took off 8 bases at V and 4 bases at J, with 14 bases between the two ends. This CDR3 comprises 13 residues. Looked up from germline, CDR1 is LGHDT and CDR2 is YNNKEL (reference sequence). The CDR3 region has the DNA TGTGCCAGCCTCCCCGGGGGGCGAGAGACCCAGTACTTC. As protein: CASLPGGRETQYF.

This sequence joins TRBV30 and TRBJ2-7, with D perhaps TRBD2 (6 bases). The germline V gene encodes CDR1 GTSNPN and CDR2 SVGIG (reference sequence). The CDR3 length is 12 residues. Trimming took off 8 bases at V and 4 bases at J, with 15 bases between the two ends. CDR3 in DNA: TGTGCCGTCACCCGCGGGGAGTACGAGCAGTACTTC. This sequence encodes CAVTRGEYEQYF. Full variable domain (missing parts from reference TRBV30 and TRBJ2-7): SQTIHQWPATLVQPVGSPLSLECTVEGTSNPNLYWYRQAAGRGLQLLFYSVGIGQISSEVPQNLSASRPQDRQFILSSKKLLLSDSGFYLCAVTRGEYEQYFGPGTRLTVT.

The V call is TRBV7-9, the J call TRBJ2-3; D is uncertain. Trimming took 3 bases from V and 0 from J, leaving 7 bases between them. This CDR3 has 14 amino acids. CDR1 and CDR2 from the germline V gene are SEHNR and FQNEAQ (reference sequence). CDR3 loop: CASSFGLSTDTQYF. DNA of the CDR3: TGTGCCAGCAGCTTTGGCCTTAGCACAGATACGCAGTATTTT.

The chain has TRBV7-6 and TRBJ2-7, with D possibly matching TRBD2 (6 bases). Trimming shortened V by 4 bases and J by 3 bases, and 16 bases separated the two germline ends. Germline CDR1 and CDR2: SGHVS and FNYEAQ. The CDR3 is 15 amino acids. The CDR3 sequence: CASSSGGGTSYEQYF. CDR3 bases: TGTGCCAGCAGCTCCGGGGGTGGGACCAGCTACGAGCAGTACTTC.

This clonotype was counted between two and nine times. The rearrangement joins TRBV20-1 to TRBJ1-1; D gene unclear. Germline CDR1 is DFQATT and CDR2 is SNEGSKA (reference sequence). This CDR3 is built from 15 residues. Trimming shortened V by 1 base and J by 4 bases, and 16 bases separated the two germline ends. CDR3 amino acids: CSARGRRWEGTEAFF. DNA for the CDR3: TGCAGTGCTAGAGGACGGAGGTGGGAGGGCACTGAAGCTTTCTTT.

This chain uses TRBV19 with TRBJ2-2; 11 bases align to TRBD2. The CDR3 consists of 17 residues. V trimming: 1 base; J trimming: 0 bases; junction bases outside the gene matches: 1. Germline-derived CDR1 and CDR2 are LNHDA and SQIVND (reference sequence). The CDR3 nucleotides read TGTGCCAGTAGTATAGGACTAGCGGGGCCGAACACCGGGGAGCTGTTTTTT. Encoded protein: CASSIGLAGPNTGELFF.

This clonotype was observed a handful of times. The chain carries TRBV20-1 and TRBJ1-4; D remains ambiguous. V was shortened by 0 bases and J by 7 bases, with 15 bases between the two germline ends. The CDR3 length is 15 residues. Germline lookup yields CDR1 DFQATT and CDR2 SNEGSKA (reference sequence). CDR3 in DNA: TGCAGTGCTAGAGATCTGGGTGTGTGGGGTGAAAAACTGTTTTTT. It specifies CSARDLGVWGEKLFF.

In its sample, this clonotype was seen a few times. The V call is TRBV27, the J call TRBJ1-1, with D unresolved. Germline lookup yields CDR1 MNHEY and CDR2 SMNVEV (reference sequence). This CDR3 is built from 14 residues. Trimming shortened V by 4 bases and J by 0 bases, and 9 bases separated the two germline ends. In DNA form, the CDR3 reads TGTGCCAGCAGTTCCCCGACACTGAACACTGAAGCTTTCTTT. This gives the protein CASSSPTLNTEAFF.

This chain uses TRBV7-9 with TRBJ2-7, with 8 bases aligning to TRBD1. Germline trimming cut 1 base from V and 1 base from J; bases unmatched to any gene: 12. This CDR3 is 18 amino acids long. Germline V gives CDR1 SEHNR, CDR2 FQNEAQ (reference sequence). Here the CDR3 DNA reads TGTGCCAGCAGCTTAGGTCTTAACAGGGGGAATGGGTCCTACGAGCAGTACTTC. This encodes CASSLGLNRGNGSYEQYF.

This clonotype was observed a few times. The chain recombines TRBV6-5 with TRBJ2-5; D is perhaps TRBD2 (7 bases). V was trimmed by 8 bases and J by 7 bases, leaving 14 bases between them. The CDR3 consists of 12 residues. CDR1 is MNHEY, CDR2 SVGAGI, per germline. The CDR3 loop reads CASGGRGTTQYF. The DNA for the CDR3 is TGTGCCAGCGGTGGGAGGGGGACGACCCAGTACTTC.

The chain combines TRBV20-1 with TRBJ1-1; D unclear. The V end lost 5 bases, the J end lost 1 base, and 14 bases lay between the germline ends. Germline V gene sequence: CDR1 DFQATT, CDR2 SNEGSKA (reference sequence). The CDR3 sequence is 14 residues long. The CDR3: CSAGRQLKNTEAFF. In nucleotides, the CDR3 is TGCAGTGCTGGGCGGCAGCTAAAGAACACTGAAGCTTTCTTT.

V and J are TRBV7-9 and TRBJ2-5; D call uncertain. The CDR3 is 16 amino acids. Per the germline V gene, CDR1 is SEHNR and CDR2 is FQNEAQ (reference sequence). Trimming stripped 5 bases from V and 1 base from J, with 17 bases between. The CDR3 region has the DNA TGTGCCAGCAGCCCGCCGAAATACGCTTTCCAAGAGACCCAGTACTTC. Amino acid sequence: CASSPPKYAFQETQYF.

This clonotype was counted between two and nine times. The gene calls are TRBV12-3 or TRBV12-4 and TRBJ2-1; TRBD2 aligns across 9 bases. CDR3 size: 16 residues. V lost 4 bases and J lost 8; bases outside the gene matches: 12. The CDR3 nucleotides are TGTGCCAGCAGTTCCCTCGTAGCGGGAGTATTAGATGAGCAGTTCTTC. Protein sequence: CASSSLVAGVLDEQFF.

In its sample, this clonotype was seen a few times. V gene TRBV6-5 combines with J gene TRBJ2-5; D is ambiguous. Germline CDR1 reads MNHEY; CDR2 reads SVGAGI. CDR3 length: 13 amino acids. The V end lost 5 bases, the J end lost 2 bases, and 9 bases lay between the germline ends. The CDR3 spells CASSKQEQETQYF. The CDR3 region has the DNA TGTGCCAGCAGTAAGCAGGAGCAAGAGACCCAGTACTTC.

This chain connects TRBV29-1 to TRBJ2-7, with D possibly called TRBD1 or TRBD2 (5 bases each). The CDR3 runs 12 residues. Trimming cost V 5 bases and J 4 bases, with 12 bases left between them. Germline V CDR1 and CDR2: SQVTM, ANQGSEA. This CDR3 is CSVYARGYEQYF. The DNA of the CDR3 is TGCAGCGTTTACGCGAGGGGTTACGAGCAGTACTTC.

This clonotype was found a few times. This chain joins TRBV7-9 and TRBJ1-1, with 9 positions matching TRBD1. The trim removed 5 bases at V and 5 bases at J, leaving 6 bases unmatched. In germline, CDR1 is SEHNR, CDR2 FQNEAQ (reference sequence). This CDR3 spans 14 amino acids. CDR3 loop: CASSGQGLLTEAFF. The DNA of the CDR3 is TGTGCCAGCAGCGGACAGGGGCTTCTTACTGAAGCTTTCTTT.

The chain joins TRBV12-3 or TRBV12-4 to TRBJ1-1; TRBD1 matches 11 bases. This CDR3 is built from 17 residues. V lost 5 bases, J lost 0 bases, and 8 bases stayed unmatched. As DNA, the CDR3 is TGTGCCAGCAGTCCCCCCCGGGACAGGGGGTTGAACACTGAAGCTTTCTTT. The encoded protein is CASSPPRDRGLNTEAFF.